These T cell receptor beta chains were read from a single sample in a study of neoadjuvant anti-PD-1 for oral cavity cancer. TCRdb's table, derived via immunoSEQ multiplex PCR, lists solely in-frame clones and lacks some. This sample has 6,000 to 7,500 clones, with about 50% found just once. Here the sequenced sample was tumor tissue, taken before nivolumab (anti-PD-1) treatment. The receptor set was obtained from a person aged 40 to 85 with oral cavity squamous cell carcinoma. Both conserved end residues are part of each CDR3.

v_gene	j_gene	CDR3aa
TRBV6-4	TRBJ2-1	CASSDSSGGANEQFF
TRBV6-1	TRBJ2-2	CASSPRGQDTGELFF
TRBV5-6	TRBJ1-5	CASSFGNRGWGNQPQHF
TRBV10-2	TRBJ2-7	CASSEQGLEQYF
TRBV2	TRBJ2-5	CASSPRAGGGETQYF
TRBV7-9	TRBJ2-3	CASSPDRGPIVSTDTQYF
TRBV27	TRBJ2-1	CASSSGPFNEQFF
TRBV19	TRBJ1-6	CASSPGTGVSPLHF
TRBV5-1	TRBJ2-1	CASSPQTSGSYNEQFF
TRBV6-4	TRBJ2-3	CASSESPGTTDTQYF
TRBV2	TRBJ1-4	CASSDFAGTGRPTNEKLFF
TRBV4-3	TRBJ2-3	CASSQGLTSIADTQYF
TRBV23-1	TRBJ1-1	CASWAGTLNTEAFF
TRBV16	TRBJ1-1	CASSQSVPSEAFF
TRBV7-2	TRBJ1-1	CASSLAAGIYEAFF
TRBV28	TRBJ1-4	CASSEQGAQEKLFF
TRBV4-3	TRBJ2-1	CASSQVGGRLFF
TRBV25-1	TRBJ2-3	CASKQGAKDTQYF
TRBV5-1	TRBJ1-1	CASSSGTGGRYTEAFF
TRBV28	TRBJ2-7	CASSLRYEQYF
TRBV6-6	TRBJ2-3	CASSYLTANTDTQYF
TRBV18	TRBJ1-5	CASSEGQVNSNQPQHF
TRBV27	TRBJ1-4	CASSVLGFGEKLFF
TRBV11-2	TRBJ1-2	CASSLEFLGANDGYTF
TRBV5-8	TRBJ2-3	CASSLPLAGVRTDTQYF
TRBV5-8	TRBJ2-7	CASSKVSGYEQYF
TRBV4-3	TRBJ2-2	CASSQAANTGELFF
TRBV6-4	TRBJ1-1	CASSDGEGGTEAFF
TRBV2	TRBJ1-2	CASRTGTGEGGYTF
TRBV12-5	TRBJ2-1	CASAPGQAYNEQFF
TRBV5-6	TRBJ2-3	CASSSPGYTDTQYF
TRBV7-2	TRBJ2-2	CASSLRLNTGELFF
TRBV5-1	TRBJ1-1	CASSPQKGDTEAFF
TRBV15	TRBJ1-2	CATSRGDYGYTF
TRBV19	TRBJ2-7	CASSGVSREQYF
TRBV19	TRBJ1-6	CASSIAQGNSPLHF
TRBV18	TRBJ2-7	CASSRESSYEQYF
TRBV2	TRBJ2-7	CASRGWVRDEQYF
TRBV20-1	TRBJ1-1	CSAGLWTEAFF
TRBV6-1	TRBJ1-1	CASSERGTGWTEAFF
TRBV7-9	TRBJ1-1	CASSSTVDTEAFF
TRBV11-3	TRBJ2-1	CASSLGYSSYNEQFF
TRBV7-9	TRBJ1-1	CASSLRVGSLNTEAFF
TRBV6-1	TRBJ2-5	CASSEGVRETQYF
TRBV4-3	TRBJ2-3	CASSHDFQGYSTDTQYF
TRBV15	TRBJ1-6	CATSREKMVSPLHF
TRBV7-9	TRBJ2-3	CASSLSEKSTDTQYF
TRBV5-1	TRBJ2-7	CASSLVLGLSSYEQYF
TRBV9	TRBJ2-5	CASSVEGQAMQETQYF
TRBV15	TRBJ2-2	CATSGTDHTGELFF
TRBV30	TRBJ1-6	CAWTLTGNNSPLHF
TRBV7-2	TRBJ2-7	CASSQTQGAYEQYF
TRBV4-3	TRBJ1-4	CASSRQVIWSPNEKLFF
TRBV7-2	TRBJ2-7	CASRAGSYYEQYF
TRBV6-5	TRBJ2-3	CASSYSAGGPADTQYF
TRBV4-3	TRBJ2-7	CASSQTTGSSYEQYF